The TCR beta chain under discussion was sequenced for a study of blood T cell repertoires in COVID-19. In the study overall: COVID-19 samples from acute and convalescent phases originated in the United States, Italy and Spain.

The repertoire was sequenced with immunoSEQ multiplex PCR; TCRdb's copy has only in-frame clones and lacks some. The sample carries approximately 280,000 clones, roughly 91% recorded once. The sequence was collected from a man aged 35 to 55 with acute or convalescent COVID-19. Sequences were obtained from peripheral blood.

Here the CDR3 DNA reads TGTGCCACCAGCAGAGATGCCCCCGGGACTCACGACAATGAGCAGTTCTTC. The encoded protein is CATSRDAPGTHDNEQFF. The chain recombines TRBV15 with TRBJ2-1, with TRBD2 as a possible D gene (6 bases). There are 17 residues in the CDR3. With 0 bases removed from V and 5 bases from J, the gap between germline ends came to 17 bases. The V gene's germline CDR1 is LNHNV and CDR2 YYDKDF (reference sequence).